The rows below give T cell receptor beta chains drawn from one sample of a study of beta chain features in type 1 diabetes. Sequenced by immunoSEQ multiplex PCR; TCRdb stores in-frame clones only, minus some. Here the sample spans about 240,000 clones, 25% to 30% being singletons. The sample was central memory CD4+ T cells from blood. These receptors all come from a young man in good health. CDR3s include the opening cysteine and the closing phenylalanine or tryptophan. A D gene is named only where the DNA matches it firmly. Expanded clones get a size class; other rows say once, few or many, or leave the size out.

size: .; J: TRBJ2-7; D: TRBD1; V: TRBV4-1; CDR3: CASSQEDREMGEQYF; DNA: TGCGCCAGCAGCCAAGAGGACAGGGAGATGGGCGAGCAGTACTTC
size: .; J: TRBJ2-1; D: TRBD2; V: TRBV18; CDR3: CASSPGTSSNEQFF; DNA: TGTGCCAGCTCACCGGGGACTAGCAGCAATGAGCAGTTCTTC
size: .; J: TRBJ2-7; D: .; V: TRBV4-1; CDR3: CASSQDIRGAYEQYF; DNA: TGCGCCAGCAGCCAAGATATAAGGGGGGCCTACGAGCAGTACTTC
size: few; J: TRBJ2-7; D: .; V: TRBV15; CDR3: CATSGGGSYEQYF; DNA: TGTGCCACCAGCGGTGGCGGCTCCTACGAGCAGTACTTC
size: .; J: TRBJ2-5; D: TRBD2; V: TRBV9; CDR3: CASSAGLAGVETQYF; DNA: TGTGCCAGCAGCGCAGGACTAGCGGGAGTGGAGACCCAGTACTTC
size: few; J: TRBJ2-7; D: .; V: TRBV30; CDR3: CAWSKPLMGYEQYF; DNA: TGTGCCTGGAGTAAGCCTTTAATGGGCTACGAGCAGTACTTC
size: .; J: TRBJ1-6; D: TRBD1; V: TRBV5-1; CDR3: CASSLRTGGESPLHF; DNA: TGCGCCAGCAGCCTTCGGACAGGGGGCGAGTCACCCCTCCACTTT
size: .; J: TRBJ1-6; D: .; V: TRBV30; CDR3: CAWSPTGSPPLHF; DNA: TGTGCCTGGAGTCCGACGGGGAGCCCACCCCTCCACTTT
size: .; J: TRBJ1-2; D: .; V: TRBV13; CDR3: CASSQQGPFGYTF; DNA: TGTGCCAGCAGTCAACAGGGTCCCTTTGGCTACACCTTC
size: .; J: TRBJ2-1; D: .; V: TRBV29-1; CDR3: CSVEPRELYNEQFF; DNA: TGCAGCGTTGAACCCAGGGAGCTCTACAATGAGCAGTTCTTC